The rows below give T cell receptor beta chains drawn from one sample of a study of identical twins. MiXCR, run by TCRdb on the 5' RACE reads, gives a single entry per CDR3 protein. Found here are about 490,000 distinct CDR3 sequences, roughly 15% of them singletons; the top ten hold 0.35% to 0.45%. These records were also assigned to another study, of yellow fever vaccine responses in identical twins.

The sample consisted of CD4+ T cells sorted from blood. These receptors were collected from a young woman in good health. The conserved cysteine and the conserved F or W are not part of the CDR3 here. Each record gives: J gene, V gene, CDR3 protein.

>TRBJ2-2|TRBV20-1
SARDLASGAGELF
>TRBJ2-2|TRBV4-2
ASSPHAGQGAGTGELF
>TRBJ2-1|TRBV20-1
SAPPPPVAYNEQF
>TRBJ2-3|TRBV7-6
ASSSGLAGGQDTQY
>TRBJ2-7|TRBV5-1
ASSLEKAGGFAYEQY
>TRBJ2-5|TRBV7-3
ASSLLASDKETQY
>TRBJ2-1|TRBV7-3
ASSRLGGLSYNEQF
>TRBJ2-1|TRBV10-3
ATKFGDSRGYEQF
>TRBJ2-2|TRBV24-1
ATSDSDGKTPSELF
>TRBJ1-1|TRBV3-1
ASSQDARGPRG
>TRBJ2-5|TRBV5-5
ASSFSGTRQETQY
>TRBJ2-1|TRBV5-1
ASSLDLAGGPSSYNEQF
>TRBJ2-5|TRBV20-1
SARGKGVDQETQY
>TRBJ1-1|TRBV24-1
ATSDSHTGTEAF
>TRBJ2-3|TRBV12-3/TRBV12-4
ASSSDYRTDTQY
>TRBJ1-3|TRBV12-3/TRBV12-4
ASNPTRTGNTIY
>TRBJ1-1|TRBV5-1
ASSLGRGGGTEAF
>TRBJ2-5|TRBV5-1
ASSVTGTGSQETQY
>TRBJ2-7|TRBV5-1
ASSRTQGFEQY
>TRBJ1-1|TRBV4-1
ASSQATLNTEAF
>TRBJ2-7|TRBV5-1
ASSLPDNSYEQY
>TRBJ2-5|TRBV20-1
SARDWGRMKTQY
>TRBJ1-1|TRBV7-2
ASSPRQGRGTEAF
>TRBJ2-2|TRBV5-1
ASSWTDLSGELF
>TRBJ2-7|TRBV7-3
ASSSLAGPEQY
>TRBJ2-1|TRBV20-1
SARLVRGYNEQF
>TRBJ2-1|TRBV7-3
ASSLTAGKPYNEQF
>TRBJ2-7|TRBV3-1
ASSQERNYEQY
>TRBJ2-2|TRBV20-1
SANSGTNTGELF
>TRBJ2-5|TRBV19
ASSISGQETQY
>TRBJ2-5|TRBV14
ASSPYLGRMTQY
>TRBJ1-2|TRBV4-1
ASSQAPIANYGYT
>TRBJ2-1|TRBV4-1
ASSSDGNNYNEQF
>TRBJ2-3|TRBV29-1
SVQHIPTDTQY
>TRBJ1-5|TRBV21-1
ASRNRGPRNQPQH
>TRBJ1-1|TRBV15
ATSRDTGRSTEAF
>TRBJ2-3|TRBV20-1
SARDRLAGGNTQY
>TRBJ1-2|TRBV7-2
ASSFDSVYGYT
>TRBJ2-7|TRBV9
ASSASQGGTYEQY
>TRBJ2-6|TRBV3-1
ASSEEAVSGANVLT
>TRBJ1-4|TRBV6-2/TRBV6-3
ASSPPAGRGASTNEKLF
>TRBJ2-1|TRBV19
ASRQEGTSGASEQF
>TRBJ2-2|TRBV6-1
ASSGLHYTGELF
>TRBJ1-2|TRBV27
ASSFLRDVTNYGYT
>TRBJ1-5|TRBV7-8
ASSPGQLNQPQH
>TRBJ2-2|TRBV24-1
ATSDTSGESTGELF
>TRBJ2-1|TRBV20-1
SATGGRDNEQF
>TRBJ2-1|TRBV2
ASSDRRVSEQF
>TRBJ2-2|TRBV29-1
SVPVEGVGGELF
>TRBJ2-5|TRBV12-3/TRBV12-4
ASRIGYSAKVETQY
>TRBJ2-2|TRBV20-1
SARDGGRLGGGELF